A selection of T cell receptor beta chains follows, all from one sample in a study of T-cell reconstitution after alpha-beta-depleted transplantation in children. TCRdb independently ran MiXCR on the PCR reads; one entry per CDR3 protein. The repertoire has around 300,000 distinct CDR3 sequences, roughly 7.8% of them found once; the top ten carry 9.1%. Sequenced material: peripheral blood, taken 360 days after TCRalphabeta/CD19-depleted stem cell transplant. The receptor set was obtained from a female patient younger than 10 who had a stem cell transplant for Fanconi anemia, so the T cells may come from the graft donor. Each CDR3 is given with its conserved first and last residue. Fields, in order: J gene, D gene, V gene, clone size, CDR3 length, CDR3 protein, CDR3 DNA. The D gene is left open where the match is weak. Rows give clone size only sometimes, using once, few, many, or a class for an expanded clone.

j_gene: TRBJ2-2
d_gene: NA
v_gene: TRBV3-1
abundance: few
len: 16
CDR3aa: CASSQVYPANTGELFF
CDR3nt: TGTGCCAGCAGCCAAGTCTACCCGGCGAACACCGGGGAGCTGTTTTTT

j_gene: TRBJ2-5
d_gene: NA
v_gene: TRBV18
abundance: NA
len: 13
CDR3aa: CASSLHYGETQYF
CDR3nt: TGTGCCAGCTCACTACACTACGGAGAGACCCAGTACTTC

j_gene: TRBJ1-4
d_gene: NA
v_gene: TRBV12-3/TRBV12-4
abundance: many
len: 16
CDR3aa: CASSPSRLKSGEKLFF
CDR3nt: TGTGCCAGCAGTCCCAGTCGCTTAAAGTCGGGTGAAAAACTGTTTTTT

j_gene: TRBJ2-7
d_gene: NA
v_gene: TRBV4-3
abundance: many
len: 12
CDR3aa: CASSPEGHEQYF
CDR3nt: TGCGCCAGCAGCCCTGAGGGGCACGAGCAGTACTTC

j_gene: TRBJ2-5
d_gene: TRBD2
v_gene: TRBV4-1
abundance: NA
len: 20
CDR3aa: CASSRTRGTSERGFLETQYF
CDR3nt: TGCGCCAGCAGCCGGACTCGAGGGACTAGCGAGAGGGGGTTTTTGGAGACCCAGTACTTC

j_gene: TRBJ2-5
d_gene: TRBD2
v_gene: TRBV7-9
abundance: many
len: 15
CDR3aa: CASSLGAGGQETQYF
CDR3nt: TGTGCCAGCAGCTTAGGAGCGGGAGGGCAAGAGACCCAGTACTTC

j_gene: TRBJ2-3
d_gene: TRBD1
v_gene: TRBV15
abundance: NA
len: 15
CDR3aa: CATSRAGQGPDTQYF
CDR3nt: TGTGCCACCAGCAGGGCTGGACAGGGGCCAGATACGCAGTATTTT

j_gene: TRBJ2-3
d_gene: NA
v_gene: TRBV7-9
abundance: NA
len: 13
CDR3aa: CASSLAGSDTQYF
CDR3nt: TGTGCCAGCAGCTTAGCAGGGTCAGATACGCAGTATTTT

j_gene: TRBJ2-2
d_gene: NA
v_gene: TRBV7-8
abundance: many
len: 18
CDR3aa: CASSLAFGGPRNTGELFF
CDR3nt: TGTGCCAGCAGCTTAGCCTTCGGGGGGCCCCGTAACACCGGGGAGCTGTTTTTT

j_gene: TRBJ1-1
d_gene: NA
v_gene: TRBV2
abundance: few
len: 13
CDR3aa: CASRGFRDAEAFF
CDR3nt: TGTGCCAGCAGAGGATTCCGGGACGCTGAAGCTTTCTTT

j_gene: TRBJ1-2
d_gene: TRBD1
v_gene: TRBV5-1
abundance: many
len: 15
CDR3aa: CASSAETGTNYGYTF
CDR3nt: TGCGCCAGCAGCGCCGAGACAGGGACTAACTATGGCTACACCTTC

j_gene: TRBJ1-2
d_gene: NA
v_gene: TRBV20-1
abundance: many
len: 11
CDR3aa: CSASRGNGYTF
CDR3nt: TGCAGTGCTAGTCGGGGGAATGGCTACACCTTC

j_gene: TRBJ2-7
d_gene: NA
v_gene: TRBV25-1
abundance: few
len: 13
CDR3aa: CASSRASAYEQYF
CDR3nt: TGTGCCAGCAGTAGGGCCAGCGCTTACGAGCAGTACTTC

j_gene: TRBJ2-3
d_gene: TRBD2
v_gene: TRBV6-2/TRBV6-3
abundance: NA
len: 12
CDR3aa: CASSYGGGTQYF
CDR3nt: TGTGCCAGCAGTTACGGGGGGGGTACGCAGTATTTT

j_gene: TRBJ2-1
d_gene: NA
v_gene: TRBV7-2
abundance: many
len: 17
CDR3aa: CASSLGGGSYKFNEQFF
CDR3nt: TGTGCCAGCAGCTTAGGTGGCGGGTCGTACAAATTCAATGAGCAGTTCTTC

j_gene: TRBJ2-1
d_gene: NA
v_gene: TRBV12-3/TRBV12-4
abundance: many
len: 19
CDR3aa: CASSLLVSVSRRVLNEQFF
CDR3nt: TGTGCCAGCAGTTTATTAGTCTCCGTGAGCCGTCGGGTACTGAATGAGCAGTTCTTC

j_gene: TRBJ1-3
d_gene: NA
v_gene: TRBV5-5
abundance: NA
len: 16
CDR3aa: CASSINGGLSGNTIYF
CDR3nt: TGTGCCAGCAGCATAAACGGGGGGCTCTCTGGAAACACCATATATTTT

j_gene: TRBJ2-2
d_gene: NA
v_gene: TRBV28
abundance: few
len: 13
CDR3aa: CASRNWSTGELFF
CDR3nt: TGTGCCAGCAGGAACTGGAGCACCGGGGAGCTGTTTTTT

j_gene: TRBJ2-7
d_gene: NA
v_gene: TRBV10-3
abundance: many
len: 11
CDR3aa: CASHQGGEQYF
CDR3nt: TGTGCCTCTCATCAGGGGGGTGAGCAGTACTTC

j_gene: TRBJ2-3
d_gene: TRBD2
v_gene: TRBV5-1
abundance: many
len: 17
CDR3aa: CASSPSRSGDHTDTQYF
CDR3nt: TGCGCCAGCAGCCCATCAAGGAGCGGGGACCACACAGATACGCAGTATTTT

j_gene: TRBJ2-1
d_gene: NA
v_gene: TRBV6-5
abundance: many
len: 14
CDR3aa: CASSYAGFYNEQFF
CDR3nt: TGTGCCAGCAGTTACGCGGGGTTCTACAATGAGCAGTTCTTC

j_gene: TRBJ1-6
d_gene: NA
v_gene: TRBV4-2
abundance: many
len: 15
CDR3aa: CASSPEGKYNSPLHF
CDR3nt: TGTGCCAGCAGCCCTGAAGGAAAATATAATTCACCCCTCCACTTT

j_gene: TRBJ1-6
d_gene: NA
v_gene: TRBV30
abundance: few
len: 14
CDR3aa: CAWIPQGLFSPLHF
CDR3nt: TGTGCCTGGATTCCACAGGGATTGTTCTCACCCCTCCACTTT

j_gene: TRBJ1-1
d_gene: NA
v_gene: TRBV7-2
abundance: few
len: 14
CDR3aa: CASSLGAANTEAFF
CDR3nt: TGTGCCAGCAGCTTAGGGGCAGCGAACACTGAAGCTTTCTTT

j_gene: TRBJ1-2
d_gene: NA
v_gene: TRBV7-9
abundance: many
len: 14
CDR3aa: CASSLSGISAGYTF
CDR3nt: TGTGCCAGCAGCCTATCAGGGATTTCAGCGGGCTACACCTTC

j_gene: TRBJ1-1
d_gene: NA
v_gene: TRBV12-3/TRBV12-4
abundance: few
len: 12
CDR3aa: CASSLDWALTFF
CDR3nt: TGTGCCAGCAGTTTGGATTGGGCCTTAACTTTCTTT

j_gene: TRBJ2-1
d_gene: TRBD1
v_gene: TRBV10-3
abundance: many
len: 17
CDR3aa: CAISEFGTGSSYNEQFF
CDR3nt: TGTGCCATCAGTGAGTTTGGGACAGGGTCATCCTACAATGAGCAGTTCTTC

j_gene: TRBJ2-7
d_gene: NA
v_gene: TRBV6-5
abundance: many
len: 18
CDR3aa: CASSYRALTGTLTYEQYF
CDR3nt: TGTGCCAGCAGTTACCGAGCCTTAACCGGGACTCTAACCTACGAGCAGTACTTC

j_gene: TRBJ2-1
d_gene: NA
v_gene: TRBV20-1
abundance: many
len: 12
CDR3aa: CSASPQGPEQFF
CDR3nt: TGCAGTGCCAGTCCCCAGGGGCCCGAGCAGTTCTTC

j_gene: TRBJ1-3
d_gene: NA
v_gene: TRBV12-3/TRBV12-4
abundance: many
len: 14
CDR3aa: CASRPTEAGNTIYF
CDR3nt: TGTGCCAGCAGACCCACAGAGGCTGGAAACACCATATATTTT

j_gene: TRBJ2-2
d_gene: NA
v_gene: TRBV6-1
abundance: few
len: 13
CDR3aa: CASTESNTGELFF
CDR3nt: TGTGCCAGCACAGAGTCGAACACCGGGGAGCTGTTTTTT

j_gene: TRBJ2-3
d_gene: NA
v_gene: TRBV4-2
abundance: NA
len: 15
CDR3aa: CASSQPGGSTDTQYF
CDR3nt: TGTGCCAGCAGCCAGCCTGGGGGGAGCACAGATACGCAGTATTTT

j_gene: TRBJ1-1
d_gene: NA
v_gene: TRBV5-6
abundance: NA
len: 11
CDR3aa: CASSRGFEAFF
CDR3nt: TGTGCCAGCAGCCGGGGTTTTGAAGCTTTCTTT

j_gene: TRBJ2-3
d_gene: TRBD2
v_gene: TRBV12-3/TRBV12-4
abundance: many
len: 15
CDR3aa: CASSLWLADTDTQYF
CDR3nt: TGTGCCAGCAGTTTATGGCTAGCGGATACAGATACGCAGTATTTT

j_gene: TRBJ2-5
d_gene: TRBD2
v_gene: TRBV7-2
abundance: few
len: 16
CDR3aa: CASSQQLAGGRETQYF
CDR3nt: TGTGCCAGCAGCCAACAACTAGCGGGGGGGCGGGAGACCCAGTACTTC

j_gene: TRBJ1-1
d_gene: NA
v_gene: TRBV4-2
abundance: many
len: 11
CDR3aa: CASSHASEAFF
CDR3nt: TGTGCCAGCAGCCATGCATCTGAAGCTTTCTTT

j_gene: TRBJ1-2
d_gene: NA
v_gene: TRBV5-1
abundance: NA
len: 17
CDR3aa: CASSYLLKGRANYGYTF
CDR3nt: TGCGCCAGCAGCTACCTACTCAAGGGAAGGGCTAACTATGGCTACACCTTC

j_gene: TRBJ2-3
d_gene: TRBD1
v_gene: TRBV27
abundance: few
len: 14
CDR3aa: CASSDRAATDTQYF
CDR3nt: TGTGCCAGCAGCGACAGGGCCGCCACAGATACGCAGTATTTT

j_gene: TRBJ1-2
d_gene: NA
v_gene: TRBV18
abundance: many
len: 13
CDR3aa: CASSPKANYGYTF
CDR3nt: TGTGCCAGCTCACCAAAGGCGAACTATGGCTACACCTTC

j_gene: TRBJ1-3
d_gene: NA
v_gene: TRBV12-3/TRBV12-4
abundance: many
len: 15
CDR3aa: CASIQGHFSGNTIYF
CDR3nt: TGTGCCAGCATTCAAGGACACTTCTCTGGAAACACCATATATTTT

j_gene: TRBJ2-7
d_gene: TRBD1
v_gene: TRBV7-6
abundance: NA
len: 15
CDR3aa: CASSPRTGNIYEQYF
CDR3nt: TGTGCCAGCAGCCCCCGGACAGGAAACATTTACGAGCAGTACTTC

j_gene: TRBJ2-5
d_gene: NA
v_gene: TRBV27
abundance: many
len: 16
CDR3aa: CASSPVGVGVEETQYF
CDR3nt: TGTGCCAGCAGTCCCGTAGGAGTGGGGGTTGAAGAGACCCAGTACTTC

j_gene: TRBJ2-2
d_gene: NA
v_gene: TRBV28
abundance: NA
len: 15
CDR3aa: CASRKQWPNTGELFF
CDR3nt: TGTGCCAGCAGAAAACAATGGCCCAACACCGGGGAGCTGTTTTTT

j_gene: TRBJ2-5
d_gene: NA
v_gene: TRBV2
abundance: many
len: 13
CDR3aa: CASIGQLQETQYF
CDR3nt: TGTGCCAGCATTGGACAGCTTCAAGAGACCCAGTACTTC

j_gene: TRBJ2-3
d_gene: TRBD2
v_gene: TRBV11-2
abundance: NA
len: 18
CDR3aa: CASSLGPSGGASTDTQYF
CDR3nt: TGTGCCAGCAGCTTAGGCCCTAGCGGGGGGGCAAGCACAGATACGCAGTATTTT

j_gene: TRBJ1-1
d_gene: NA
v_gene: TRBV3-1
abundance: NA
len: 14
CDR3aa: CASSRVSGNTEAFF
CDR3nt: TGTGCCAGCAGCCGGGTCTCGGGGAACACTGAAGCTTTCTTT

j_gene: TRBJ2-2
d_gene: NA
v_gene: TRBV7-9
abundance: many
len: 16
CDR3aa: CASSLALTGNTGELFF
CDR3nt: TGTGCCAGCAGCTTAGCGCTGACGGGGAACACCGGGGAGCTGTTTTTT

j_gene: TRBJ2-3
d_gene: NA
v_gene: TRBV3-1
abundance: NA
len: 15
CDR3aa: CARSQWGVIGNTQYF
CDR3nt: TGTGCCAGAAGCCAATGGGGCGTAATTGGGAATACGCAGTATTTT

j_gene: TRBJ1-2
d_gene: TRBD1
v_gene: TRBV5-1
abundance: many
len: 13
CDR3aa: CASSSTGGDGYTF
CDR3nt: TGCGCCAGCAGCTCGACAGGGGGGGATGGCTACACCTTC

j_gene: TRBJ2-5
d_gene: NA
v_gene: TRBV2
abundance: many
len: 15
CDR3aa: CASSVQATRQETQYF
CDR3nt: TGTGCCAGCAGTGTACAAGCGACTCGGCAAGAGACCCAGTACTTC